A selection of T cell receptor beta chains follows, all from one sample in a study of shared clonotypes between healthy human individuals. Generated by immunoSEQ multiplex PCR, the TCRdb table keeps only in-frame clones and is missing some. The data show 230,000 or so clones, with approximately 70% seen just once and around 10% held by the top ten. What was sequenced was memory CD4+ T cells sorted from blood. These receptors were collected from a man aged 25 to 45 in good health. Each CDR3 is given with its conserved first and last residue. The order of the fields is clone size, J gene, D gene, V gene, CDR3 DNA, CDR3 protein. The D gene is left open where the match is weak. Only part of the rows carry a size: once, few, many, or a class if the clone is expanded.

clone size: -; J gene: TRBJ2-3; D gene: TRBD1; V gene: TRBV27; CDR3 DNA: TGTGCCAGCAGTTTATCAAGTTTCGGGACAGCGATTTTCACAGATACGCAGTATTTT; CDR3 protein: CASSLSSFGTAIFTDTQYF
clone size: -; J gene: TRBJ2-2; D gene: -; V gene: TRBV11-2; CDR3 DNA: TGTGCCAGCAGCTTAGATCCCAGGGTCTACACCGGGGAGCTGTTTTTT; CDR3 protein: CASSLDPRVYTGELFF
clone size: once; J gene: TRBJ2-7; D gene: -; V gene: TRBV9; CDR3 DNA: TGTGCCAGCAGCGTAGCGGGAGCTGACTACGAGCAGTACTTC; CDR3 protein: CASSVAGADYEQYF
clone size: -; J gene: TRBJ2-1; D gene: TRBD2; V gene: TRBV6-6; CDR3 DNA: TGTGCCAGCAGCCTCGACTTCCGCGGGGGCAATGAGCAGTTCTTC; CDR3 protein: CASSLDFRGGNEQFF
clone size: -; J gene: TRBJ1-3; D gene: -; V gene: TRBV6-5; CDR3 DNA: TGTGCCAGCAGTTACTCGTATGGACCTGAGGACACCATATATTTT; CDR3 protein: CASSYSYGPEDTIYF
clone size: -; J gene: TRBJ2-1; D gene: -; V gene: TRBV7-9; CDR3 DNA: TGTGCCACCCCGGGAGCGGCTTTCACCGACAATGAGCAGTTCTTC; CDR3 protein: CATPGAAFTDNEQFF
clone size: many; J gene: TRBJ1-5; D gene: TRBD1; V gene: TRBV5-8; CDR3 DNA: TGTGCCAGCATTCGAGACGGGACAGCGAATCAGCCCCAGCATTTT; CDR3 protein: CASIRDGTANQPQHF
clone size: -; J gene: TRBJ2-1; D gene: -; V gene: TRBV11-2; CDR3 DNA: TGTGCCAGCAGCTTAGATTCACCCAATGAGCAGTTCTTC; CDR3 protein: CASSLDSPNEQFF
clone size: -; J gene: TRBJ2-5; D gene: -; V gene: TRBV18; CDR3 DNA: TGTGCCAGCGCAGGCGAAGAGACCCAGTACTTC; CDR3 protein: CASAGEETQYF
clone size: many; J gene: TRBJ1-5; D gene: -; V gene: TRBV6-5; CDR3 DNA: TGTGCCAGCAGTTACTCGAGGGGAAATCAGCCCCAGCATTTT; CDR3 protein: CASSYSRGNQPQHF
clone size: -; J gene: TRBJ2-3; D gene: -; V gene: TRBV5-1; CDR3 DNA: TGCGCCAGCAGCTTTACTGGGGGGAGCACAGATACGCAGTATTTT; CDR3 protein: CASSFTGGSTDTQYF
clone size: -; J gene: TRBJ2-1; D gene: TRBD2; V gene: TRBV7-2; CDR3 DNA: TGTGCCAGCAGCTTGAGCCTAGCGGACTCCTACAATGAGCAGTTCTTC; CDR3 protein: CASSLSLADSYNEQFF
clone size: -; J gene: TRBJ2-6; D gene: -; V gene: TRBV5-6; CDR3 DNA: TGTGCCAGCAGCGCCCTCGGCGGGGGCTCCGGGGCCAACGTCCTGACTTTC; CDR3 protein: CASSALGGGSGANVLTF
clone size: -; J gene: TRBJ2-7; D gene: -; V gene: TRBV29-1; CDR3 DNA: TGCAGCGCCACTAGGTCCTACGAGCAGTACTTC; CDR3 protein: CSATRSYEQYF
clone size: -; J gene: TRBJ2-7; D gene: -; V gene: TRBV7-7; CDR3 DNA: TGTGCCAGCAGCTTAGCCCTCGGGGGTGAGCAGTACTTC; CDR3 protein: CASSLALGGEQYF
clone size: -; J gene: TRBJ2-5; D gene: -; V gene: TRBV6-1; CDR3 DNA: TGTGCCAGCAGTGAACATAGGGAGACCCAGTACTTC; CDR3 protein: CASSEHRETQYF
clone size: -; J gene: TRBJ2-2; D gene: -; V gene: TRBV6-5; CDR3 DNA: TGTGCCAGCAGGCACCCGAACACCGGGGAGCTGTTTTTT; CDR3 protein: CASRHPNTGELFF
clone size: many; J gene: TRBJ2-4; D gene: TRBD2; V gene: TRBV5-1; CDR3 DNA: TGCGCCAGCAGCTCCACCGCTAGCGGGACTACCACTGAAAACATTCAGTACTTC; CDR3 protein: CASSSTASGTTTENIQYF
clone size: -; J gene: TRBJ2-3; D gene: -; V gene: TRBV5-4; CDR3 DNA: TGTGCCAGCAGCTCGGAGGGGAGCTTGACTAGCACAGATACGCAGTATTTT; CDR3 protein: CASSSEGSLTSTDTQYF
clone size: -; J gene: TRBJ1-5; D gene: -; V gene: TRBV7-2; CDR3 DNA: TGTGCCAGCAGTCTGACAGTCAATCAGCCCCAGCATTTT; CDR3 protein: CASSLTVNQPQHF
clone size: -; J gene: TRBJ2-2; D gene: TRBD2; V gene: TRBV10-3; CDR3 DNA: TGTGCCATATATACTAGCGGGAGAAGCGGGGAGCTGTTTTTT; CDR3 protein: CAIYTSGRSGELFF
clone size: -; J gene: TRBJ1-1; D gene: -; V gene: TRBV29-1; CDR3 DNA: TGCAGCGTAAGAGGGGGAACTGAAGCTTTCTTT; CDR3 protein: CSVRGGTEAFF
clone size: many; J gene: TRBJ2-6; D gene: -; V gene: TRBV5-1; CDR3 DNA: TGCGCCAGCAGCTTAGCGGTTGGGGCCAACGTCCTGACTTTC; CDR3 protein: CASSLAVGANVLTF
clone size: -; J gene: TRBJ1-1; D gene: -; V gene: TRBV5-1; CDR3 DNA: TGCGCCAGCAGCTTGGAACCTAACACTGAAGCTTTCTTT; CDR3 protein: CASSLEPNTEAFF
clone size: few; J gene: TRBJ1-1; D gene: TRBD1; V gene: TRBV10-3; CDR3 DNA: TGTGCCATCAGTTCGACAGGGGGCACTACTGAAGCTTTCTTT; CDR3 protein: CAISSTGGTTEAFF
clone size: -; J gene: TRBJ1-2; D gene: -; V gene: TRBV12-5; CDR3 DNA: TGTGCTAGTGGTTTGGTACTAGGACAGAGGGCTAACTATGGCTACACCTTC; CDR3 protein: CASGLVLGQRANYGYTF
clone size: -; J gene: TRBJ2-5; D gene: TRBD2; V gene: TRBV6-1; CDR3 DNA: TGTGCCAGCAGTCTAACTAGCGGTACCCACCCGGACTTC; CDR3 protein: CASSLTSGTHPDF
clone size: -; J gene: TRBJ1-2; D gene: -; V gene: TRBV7-8; CDR3 DNA: TGTGCCAGCAGCTTAAGGAGACTTCCCCAAAGGGACGGAAACTATGGCTACACCTTC; CDR3 protein: CASSLRRLPQRDGNYGYTF
clone size: few; J gene: TRBJ2-1; D gene: TRBD2; V gene: TRBV27; CDR3 DNA: TGTGCCAGCAGTTCGAAACCGGGACTACAATCCTACAATGAGCAGTTCTTC; CDR3 protein: CASSSKPGLQSYNEQFF
clone size: -; J gene: TRBJ1-2; D gene: -; V gene: TRBV6-5; CDR3 DNA: TGTGCCAGCAGTCTCAACAGGTTCTATGGCTACACCTTC; CDR3 protein: CASSLNRFYGYTF
clone size: -; J gene: TRBJ2-7; D gene: -; V gene: TRBV7-2; CDR3 DNA: TGTGCCAGCAGCTGGGGGGGCGGGGGACCCTACGAGCAGTACTTC; CDR3 protein: CASSWGGGGPYEQYF
clone size: -; J gene: TRBJ2-5; D gene: -; V gene: TRBV7-2; CDR3 DNA: TGTGCCAGCAGCTACGAGATCCAAGAGACCCAGTACTTC; CDR3 protein: CASSYEIQETQYF
clone size: -; J gene: TRBJ2-2; D gene: -; V gene: TRBV28; CDR3 DNA: TGTGCCAGCAGTTTTGTGACCGGGCGACCCGGGGAGCTGTTTTTT; CDR3 protein: CASSFVTGRPGELFF
clone size: -; J gene: TRBJ2-3; D gene: TRBD2; V gene: TRBV29-1; CDR3 DNA: TGCAGCGGCGGGACTAGCGGGGGCACAGATACGCAGTATTTT; CDR3 protein: CSGGTSGGTDTQYF
clone size: few; J gene: TRBJ2-5; D gene: -; V gene: TRBV29-1; CDR3 DNA: TGCAGCGTTGGTGCAAGCCAAGAGACCCAGTACTTC; CDR3 protein: CSVGASQETQYF
clone size: -; J gene: TRBJ1-4; D gene: -; V gene: TRBV15; CDR3 DNA: TGTGCCACCAGCAGAGGAGCAGAGTTGCTGTTTTTT; CDR3 protein: CATSRGAELLFF
clone size: -; J gene: TRBJ1-1; D gene: -; V gene: TRBV11-2; CDR3 DNA: TGTGCCAGCATGATATATGTAAGGGCTGAAGCTTTCTTT; CDR3 protein: CASMIYVRAEAFF
clone size: -; J gene: TRBJ2-5; D gene: -; V gene: TRBV2; CDR3 DNA: TGTGCCAGCAAGGGAAGCGTGGAGACCCAGTACTTC; CDR3 protein: CASKGSVETQYF
clone size: -; J gene: TRBJ2-3; D gene: TRBD2; V gene: TRBV10-3; CDR3 DNA: TGTGCCATAAGGCAGGGACTAGCGGGCAATACGCAGTATTTT; CDR3 protein: CAIRQGLAGNTQYF
clone size: -; J gene: TRBJ2-1; D gene: TRBD2; V gene: TRBV27; CDR3 DNA: TGTGCCAGCAGTTCCGGACTAGCGGGAGTCTACAATGAGCAGTTCTTC; CDR3 protein: CASSSGLAGVYNEQFF
clone size: -; J gene: TRBJ2-3; D gene: -; V gene: TRBV19; CDR3 DNA: TGTGCCAGTAGTATTAGTGGCGGGGTGGACTTAAGCACAGATACGCAGTATTTT; CDR3 protein: CASSISGGVDLSTDTQYF
clone size: once; J gene: TRBJ1-5; D gene: TRBD1; V gene: TRBV28; CDR3 DNA: TGTGCCAGCAGTTTCCCCGCCAGGGGGGGCAATCAGCCCCAGCATTTT; CDR3 protein: CASSFPARGGNQPQHF
clone size: -; J gene: TRBJ1-2; D gene: -; V gene: TRBV19; CDR3 DNA: TGTGCCAGTAGTATCGGTACACCTAACTATGGCTACACCTTC; CDR3 protein: CASSIGTPNYGYTF